These T cell receptor beta chains were read from a single sample in a study of blood T cell repertoires in COVID-19. Method: immunoSEQ multiplex PCR; TCRdb's copy keeps in-frame clones and lacks some. The sample has about 76,000 clones; 88% are singletons. The material sequenced was peripheral blood. These receptors originate from a man aged 45-65 years with active COVID-19. Each CDR3 is given with its conserved first and last residue. The D gene is left open where the match is weak. Size values are once, few and many counts, or a class for expanded clones, and some rows have none.

d_call	v_call	j_call	clone_size	cdr3_nt	cdr3_aa
NA	TRBV6-6	TRBJ2-3	once	TGTGCCAGCAGTTACTCGAGGGTAGATACGCAGTATTTT	CASSYSRVDTQYF
TRBD2	TRBV7-9	TRBJ2-1	NA	TGTGCCAGCAGCTTAGCGTATAGCGGGAGTACCAATGAGCAGTTCTTC	CASSLAYSGSTNEQFF
TRBD1	TRBV11-1	TRBJ2-7	NA	TGTGCCAGCAGCTCACCGGGACAGCCCTCCGAGCAGTACTTC	CASSSPGQPSEQYF
NA	TRBV2	TRBJ1-2	NA	TGTGCCAGCAGTGCGGACGGGACATCTTATGGCTACACCTTC	CASSADGTSYGYTF
NA	TRBV4-2	TRBJ2-3	NA	TGTGCCAGCCTCGACGGGAGCACAGATACGCAGTATTTT	CASLDGSTDTQYF
TRBD2	TRBV27	TRBJ2-7	once	TGTGCCAGCACCCCTGGACTAGTGTACGAGCAGTACTTC	CASTPGLVYEQYF
NA	TRBV10-3	TRBJ1-2	NA	TGTGCCACCAAAGAAGGGGGTGGCTACACCTTC	CATKEGGGYTF
NA	TRBV30	TRBJ1-3	NA	TGTGCCTGGAGTCTCACGACAGGTACCTGGAACACCATATATTTT	CAWSLTTGTWNTIYF
NA	TRBV5-4	TRBJ2-1	NA	TGTGCCAGCAGCGGAAAACAGGGACCAGGGCAGTTCTTC	CASSGKQGPGQFF
TRBD1	TRBV29-1	TRBJ1-1	NA	TGCAGCGTTTACAGGGGGGATAACACTGAAGCTTTCTTT	CSVYRGDNTEAFF
TRBD2	TRBV5-1	TRBJ2-2	NA	TGCGCCAGCTCCGGGACTACGAACACCGGGGAGCTGTTTTTT	CASSGTTNTGELFF
TRBD1	TRBV18	TRBJ2-7	NA	TGTGCCAGCTCACCAAACAGGGGCTACGAGCAGTACTTC	CASSPNRGYEQYF
TRBD1	TRBV9	TRBJ1-6	NA	TGTGCCAGCAGCGGGGCGACAGGGCGGAATTCACCCCTCCACTTT	CASSGATGRNSPLHF
TRBD2	TRBV6-5	TRBJ2-2	NA	TGTGCCAGCTCCCTCCCCGGGGGGGACGGGGAGCTGTTTTTT	CASSLPGGDGELFF
TRBD2	TRBV7-8	TRBJ2-1	NA	TGTGCCAGCAGCACCCGAGGCGCGGGAGGTTATCGGTACAATGAGCAGTTCTTC	CASSTRGAGGYRYNEQFF
TRBD1	TRBV4-3	TRBJ1-1	few	TGCGCCAGCAGCCAAGACAGGGGGCTCGAAGCTTTCTTT	CASSQDRGLEAFF
TRBD2	TRBV7-3	TRBJ2-1	once	TGTGCCAGCAGCTTAAACCCAGCGGGGGGAGACTACAATGAGCAGTTCTTC	CASSLNPAGGDYNEQFF
NA	TRBV7-8	TRBJ2-3	NA	TGTGCCAGCAGCCCATCGGTCGATACGCAGTATTTT	CASSPSVDTQYF
NA	TRBV19	TRBJ1-4	NA	TGTGCCAGTAGTCCTTCTTCCGGGACATCTTGGGAAAAACTGTTTTTT	CASSPSSGTSWEKLFF
NA	TRBV27	TRBJ2-6	NA	TGTGCCAGCAGACCTTATAGCTCTGGGGCCAACGTCCTGACTTTC	CASRPYSSGANVLTF
NA	TRBV20-1	TRBJ1-1	NA	TGCAGTGCTAGTGACAGGTCGAACACTGAAGCTTTCTTT	CSASDRSNTEAFF
TRBD2	TRBV28	TRBJ2-1	NA	TGTGCCAGCAGTCCCCTTATCCGGGGACTAGCGAGCTCCTACAATGAGCAGTTCTTC	CASSPLIRGLASSYNEQFF
TRBD1	TRBV19	TRBJ1-1	NA	TGTGCCAGTAGTAAGGTGGGACAGGAAGCTTTCTTT	CASSKVGQEAFF
NA	TRBV4-2	TRBJ1-4	once	TGTGCCAGCAGCCAAGATCGGTCAGGAGAAAAACTGTTTTTT	CASSQDRSGEKLFF
NA	TRBV5-6	TRBJ2-7	NA	TGTGCCAGCAGTCTAGGCTACGAGCAGTACTTC	CASSLGYEQYF
NA	TRBV11-3	TRBJ1-3	few	TGTGCCAGCCAACCGGCGAACCAACAAGGGGACACCATATATTTT	CASQPANQQGDTIYF
NA	TRBV11-2	TRBJ2-2	NA	TGTGCCAGCAGCTTAGTTTCCGGGAGGAACACCGGGGAGCTGTTTTTT	CASSLVSGRNTGELFF
NA	TRBV20-1	TRBJ1-1	NA	TGCAGTGCTAGGGGCGGGGGGCGAGCTTTCTTT	CSARGGGRAFF
NA	TRBV10-3	TRBJ1-1	NA	TGTGCCGTCCGGGACACCTCGAACACTGAAGCTTTCTTT	CAVRDTSNTEAFF
TRBD1	TRBV18	TRBJ2-3	NA	TGTGCCAGCTCACAGGGGGCCGGGGAAGATACGCAGTATTTT	CASSQGAGEDTQYF
TRBD1	TRBV5-4	TRBJ2-7	NA	TGTGCCAGCAGCTTGGGATCTTCGGGACAGGGGGTTGGCGAGCAGTACTTC	CASSLGSSGQGVGEQYF
NA	TRBV7-8	TRBJ2-1	NA	TGTGCCAGCAGCTTAGAGGCGGCAGCGCCTAGGCAGTTCTTC	CASSLEAAAPRQFF
NA	TRBV24-1	TRBJ2-1	NA	TGTGCCCTTCTCCGGGACACATTCACCCTTAACAATGAGCAGTTCTTC	CALLRDTFTLNNEQFF
NA	TRBV28	TRBJ2-2	NA	TGTGCCAGCAGTTCCGGACTTACCGGGGAGCTGTTTTTT	CASSSGLTGELFF
NA	TRBV15	TRBJ1-1	NA	TGTGCCACCAGCAGAACAGGGAACACTGAAGCTTTCTTT	CATSRTGNTEAFF
TRBD1	TRBV6-5	TRBJ2-1	large	TGTGCCAGCACTCTAGGGGGCCAGAGAATGTCTGAGCAGTTCTTC	CASTLGGQRMSEQFF
TRBD1	TRBV6-2/TRBV6-3	TRBJ2-2	NA	TGTGCCAGCAGTTCTACGTGGGGACAGGGTTTCGGCACCGGGGAGCTGTTTTTT	CASSSTWGQGFGTGELFF
NA	TRBV29-1	TRBJ2-2	NA	TGCAGCGTTGAGGTTAGGTGGAGGGGACCCACCGGGGAGCTGTTTTTT	CSVEVRWRGPTGELFF
TRBD1	TRBV19	TRBJ1-5	NA	TGTGCCAGTAGTATCCCTGACAGGGGGCTTAGCAATCAGCCCCAGCATTTT	CASSIPDRGLSNQPQHF
TRBD2	TRBV4-3	TRBJ2-5	NA	TGCGCCAGCAGCCAAGATAAACTAGCGGGAGGGGGGGAGACCCAGTACTTC	CASSQDKLAGGGETQYF
TRBD1	TRBV18	TRBJ2-7	NA	TGTGCCAGCTCACCGGGACAGGGGGCGCGTGAGCAGTACTTC	CASSPGQGAREQYF
TRBD2	TRBV4-3	TRBJ2-1	once	TGCGCCAGCAGCCAAGTACGGGGGGCCTACAATGAGCAGTTCTTC	CASSQVRGAYNEQFF
TRBD2	TRBV5-4	TRBJ2-2	NA	TGTGCCAGCAGCTTACCCCCCGGGGGGGACACCGGGGAGCTGTTTTTT	CASSLPPGGDTGELFF
NA	TRBV5-1	TRBJ2-7	few	TGCGCCAGCAGACTATACCCCGAGCAGTACTTC	CASRLYPEQYF
NA	TRBV6-5	TRBJ2-7	NA	TGTGCCAGCAGCCTACAGGGGAGGTACAACGAGCAGTACTTC	CASSLQGRYNEQYF
NA	TRBV6-5	TRBJ1-2	NA	TGTGCCAGCAGTTGGTCGGTCCTGGGTGCGGGGGGCTACACCTTC	CASSWSVLGAGGYTF
NA	TRBV24-1	TRBJ2-3	NA	TGTGCCACCAGTGACCAGGACAATCAGGATACGCAGTATTTT	CATSDQDNQDTQYF
TRBD2	TRBV5-6	TRBJ2-5	NA	TGTGCCAGCAGCTTGGCTGGGGGGGGAGAGACCCAGTACTTC	CASSLAGGGETQYF